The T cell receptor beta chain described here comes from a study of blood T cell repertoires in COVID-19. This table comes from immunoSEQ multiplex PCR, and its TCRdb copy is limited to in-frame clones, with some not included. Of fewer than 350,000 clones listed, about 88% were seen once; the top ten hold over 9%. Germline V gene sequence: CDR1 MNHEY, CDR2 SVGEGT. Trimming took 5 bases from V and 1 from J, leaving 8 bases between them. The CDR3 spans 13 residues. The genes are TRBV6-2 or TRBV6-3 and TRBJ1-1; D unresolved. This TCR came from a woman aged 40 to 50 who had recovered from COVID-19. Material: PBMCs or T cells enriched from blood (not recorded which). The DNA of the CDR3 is TGTGCCAGCAGTCCGGGAGCGAACACTGAAGCTTTCTTT. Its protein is CASSPGANTEAFF.